These 32 T cell receptor beta chains were sequenced from one sample in a study of PD-L1 blockade in urothelial cancer. Produced via immunoSEQ multiplex PCR; TCRdb's table is partial and in-frame only. The sample holds some 43,000 clones, approximately 80% seen once. Indicated time point: pretreatment peripheral blood. The specimen comprised PBMCs, sampled around atezolizumab (anti-PD-L1) treatment. Every receptor here comes from a man between 60 and 70 years old with urothelial cancer.

The chain employs TRBV5-1 and TRBJ2-5; 8 nucleotides align to TRBD1. This CDR3 spans 14 amino acids. Germline V gives CDR1 SGHRS, CDR2 YFSETQ. The V segment lost 3 bases and the J segment 5 bases; nucleotides outside the gene matches: 6. The chain's CDR3 is CASSSPGGTETQYF. CDR3 DNA: TGCGCCAGCAGCTCCCCAGGGGGCACGGAGACCCAGTACTTC.

The CDR3: CASSPNYRGQQETQYF. CDR3 nucleotides: TGTGCCAGCAGTCCGAACTACAGGGGCCAGCAAGAGACCCAGTACTTC. The rearrangement links TRBV27 to TRBJ2-5; 7 bases map to TRBD1. V shed 5 bases, J shed 2 bases, and the junction held 11 bases outside the gene matches. CDR3 length: 16 amino acids. Germline V CDR1 and CDR2: MNHEY, SMNVEV (reference sequence).

The gene calls are TRBV5-6 and TRBJ2-7; D is uncertain. Per the germline V gene, CDR1 is SGHDT and CDR2 is YYEEEE. The CDR3 totals 15 residues. The germline V and J ends were trimmed by 2 bases and 0 bases, with 12 bases remaining between them. In nucleotides, the CDR3 is TGTGCCAGCAGCTTCTTTGCAGGTAGCTCCTACGAGCAGTACTTC. Protein: CASSFFAGSSYEQYF.

The chain employs TRBV4-3 and TRBJ1-2; a weak D match, TRBD1 (6 bases). V lost 2 bases and J 6 bases, leaving 13 bases between the germline ends. The CDR3 totals 14 residues. Germline V gene data show CDR1 as LGHNA and CDR2 as YSLEER. The CDR3 bases are TGCGCCAGCAGCCAAAGGGGGGGGAGCGATGGCTACACCTTC. It translates to CASSQRGGSDGYTF.

The V and J genes are TRBV28 and TRBJ2-3; no firm D call. There are 12 residues in the CDR3. Per the germline V gene, CDR1 is MDHEN and CDR2 is SYDVKM. Trimming removed 3 bases from V and 10 bases from J, with 11 bases in between. The CDR3 coding sequence is TGTGCCAGCAGTTTTACATCGAGGTCGCAGTATTTT. Translated: CASSFTSRSQYF.

The V call is TRBV5-1, the J call TRBJ1-1; 8 nucleotides match TRBD1. Germline V gives CDR1 SGHRS, CDR2 YFSETQ. CDR3 length: 14 amino acids. The V and J ends lost 4 bases and 1 base, in that order; junction bases with no gene match: 3. CDR3 nucleotides: TGCGCCAGCAGCCCAGGGGGCACGAACACTGAAGCTTTCTTT. Amino acid sequence: CASSPGGTNTEAFF.

V is TRBV6-6 and J is TRBJ1-1; 10 bases are shared with TRBD1. After removal of 7 bases from V and 5 bases from J, the junction contained 7 bases not matched to a gene. CDR1 MNHNY and CDR2 SVGAGI come from the germline V gene (reference sequence). This CDR3 contains 14 residues. The CDR3 sequence is CASKTPGQGTEAFF. CDR3 in DNA: TGTGCCAGCAAAACACCGGGACAGGGGACTGAAGCTTTCTTT.

The chain employs TRBV10-3 and TRBJ1-5, with a weak D call TRBD1 (5 bases). The CDR3 has 12 amino acids. The V gene's germline CDR1 is ENHRY and CDR2 SYGVKD. Trimming pared 4 bases from V and 9 bases from J, leaving 10 bases between. In DNA form, the CDR3 reads TGTGCCATCAGTGGGGAGGGACGGCCCCAGCATTTT. It encodes CAISGEGRPQHF.

J is TRBJ2-2 and V is TRBV5-1; TRBD2 aligns across 10 bases. CDR1 is SGHRS and CDR2 is YFSETQ in the germline V gene. This CDR3 region has 16 residues. Trimming at V came to 5 bases and at J to 1 base, leaving 5 bases not matched to a gene. In DNA, the CDR3 is TGCGCCAGCAGAGCGGCTAGCGGGGGGAACACCGGGGAGCTGTTTTTT. This codes for CASRAASGGNTGELFF.

The chain joins TRBV18 to TRBJ2-7, with D possibly being TRBD1 (5 bases). From germline, CDR1 is KGHSH and CDR2 LQKENI. The CDR3 is 12 residues long. The V end was cut by 5 bases, the J end by 4 bases, with 9 bases between. In nucleotides, the CDR3 is TGTGCCAGCTCATCGACAGTATACGAGCAGTACTTC. As protein: CASSSTVYEQYF.

This clone was counted once. The rearrangement joins TRBV6-5 to TRBJ2-2; TRBD1 agrees at 9 bases. The CDR3 length is 15 residues. The V gene's germline CDR1 is MNHEY and CDR2 SVGAGI. Unmatched junction bases numbered 3, after V lost 2 bases and J lost 5 bases. The CDR3 DNA is TGTGCCAGCAGTTACGGGACAGGGAATACCGGGGAGCTGTTTTTT. It encodes CASSYGTGNTGELFF.

The chain is built from TRBV5-1 and TRBJ2-6, with 15 positions matching TRBD2. Germline values: CDR1 SGHRS, CDR2 YFSETQ. After removal of 3 bases from V and 3 bases from J, the junction contained 1 base not matched to a gene. The CDR3 sequence is 17 residues long. The CDR3 here is CASSSGLAGGGANVLTF. In nucleotides, the CDR3 is TGCGCCAGCAGCTCGGGACTAGCGGGGGGTGGGGCCAACGTCCTGACTTTC.

The V call is TRBV15, the J call TRBJ2-6, with D unresolved. The V end was cut by 0 bases, the J end by 0 bases, with 6 bases between. The CDR3 loop spans 16 amino acids. Germline V lookup: CDR1 LNHNV, CDR2 YYDKDF (reference sequence). CDR3 in amino acids: CATSRDSGSGANVLTF. As DNA, the CDR3 is TGTGCCACCAGCAGAGATTCGGGCTCTGGGGCCAACGTCCTGACTTTC. The whole variable domain, filled in from reference TRBV15 and TRBJ2-6, reads DAMVIQNPRYQVTQFGKPVTLSCSQTLNHNVMYWYQQKSSQAPKLLFHYYDKDFNNEADTPDNFQSRRPNTSFCFLDIRSPGLGDTAMYLCATSRDSGSGANVLTFGAGSRLTVL.

The V gene is TRBV28, the J gene TRBJ2-5; TRBD1 aligns across 11 bases. This CDR3 region has 17 residues. Germline V gene data show CDR1 as MDHEN and CDR2 as SYDVKM. V lost 4 bases and J lost 4; bases outside the gene matches: 11. CDR3 coding DNA: TGTGCCAGCAGTTCGGGGACAGGGGGGTTGATTCGAGAGACCCAGTACTTC. This encodes CASSSGTGGLIRETQYF.

V and J are TRBV5-1 and TRBJ2-5; tentative D call: TRBD2 (6 bases). The germline V gene encodes CDR1 SGHRS and CDR2 YFSETQ. The CDR3 extends over 16 amino acids. V was clipped by 3 bases and J by 5 bases, with 20 bases between them. CDR3 sequence reads: CASSSLPWRGGETQYF. The CDR3 DNA reads TGCGCCAGCAGCTCCCTTCCATGGCGGGGAGGCGAGACCCAGTACTTC.

V is TRBV5-1 and J is TRBJ2-6; 8 bases align to TRBD1. CDR3 length equals 15 residues. In germline, CDR1 is SGHRS, CDR2 YFSETQ. Unmatched junction bases numbered 3, after V lost 7 bases and J lost 0 bases. CDR3 residues: CASGTGNSGANVLTF. CDR3 nucleotides: TGCGCCAGCGGGACAGGAAACTCTGGGGCCAACGTCCTGACTTTC. The whole variable domain, filled in from reference TRBV5-1 and TRBJ2-6, reads KAGVTQTPRYLIKTRGQQVTLSCSPISGHRSVSWYQQTPGQGLQFLFEYFSETQRNKGNFPGRFSGRQFSNSRSEMNVSTLELGDSALYLCASGTGNSGANVLTFGAGSRLTVL.

The chain carries TRBV11-2 and TRBJ2-2; a possible D gene is TRBD1 (6 bases). V lost 5 bases to trimming and J lost 0 bases, with 13 bases between them. CDR3 size: 16 residues. The germline CDR1 and CDR2 sequences are SGHAT and FQNNGV. In DNA, the CDR3 is TGTGCCAGCAGCCTGAGGCGGACAGCGAACACCGGGGAGCTGTTTTTT. Amino acid sequence: CASSLRRTANTGELFF.

The rearrangement joins TRBV2 to TRBJ2-1, with D perhaps TRBD2 (5 bases). Germline V gene sequence: CDR1 SNHLY, CDR2 FYNNEI. The CDR3 spans 15 residues. V shed 4 bases and J shed 6 bases, with 16 bases lying between them. The CDR3 DNA sequence: TGTGCCAGCAGTGCCACGTGGACTCTCTCCAATGAGCAGTTCTTC. This translates into CASSATWTLSNEQFF.

The V call is TRBV19, the J call TRBJ1-1, with D perhaps matching TRBD1 (5 bases). The V end was cut by 6 bases, the J end by 10 bases, with 18 bases between. In germline, CDR1 is LNHDA, CDR2 SQIVND (reference sequence). The CDR3 runs 13 residues. The CDR3 DNA follows: TGTGCCAGTAGAGAATTCGGGGGGACGACAGCTTTCTTT. Its protein is CASREFGGTTAFF.

V gene TRBV5-6 combines with J gene TRBJ1-3; D call uncertain. CDR1 SGHDT and CDR2 YYEEEE come from the germline V gene. The CDR3 is made up of 17 amino acids. V lost 1 base and J 0 bases, leaving 14 bases between the germline ends. The DNA for the CDR3 is TGTGCCAGCAGCTTGTACTTTAGCCCATCCTCTGGAAACACCATATATTTT. Translating gives CASSLYFSPSSGNTIYF.

This chain uses TRBV11-3 with TRBJ2-7, with D tentatively TRBD1 (6 bases). The CDR3 covers 16 residues. CDR1 SGHNT and CDR2 YENEEA come from the germline V gene. V lost 5 bases and J lost 2, with 19 bases in between. The CDR3 DNA is TGTGCCAGCAGCGAAGGGGGAACCTTAAAAACCTACGAGCAGTACTTC. It codes for CASSEGGTLKTYEQYF. Together with reference TRBV11-3 and TRBJ2-7, the CDR3 gives the full variable domain: EAGVVQSPRYKIIEKKQPVAFWCNPISGHNTLYWYLQNLGQGPELLIRYENEEAVDDSQLPKDRFSAERLKGVDSTLKIQPAELGDSAVYLCASSEGGTLKTYEQYFGPGTRLTVT.

The gene calls are TRBV29-1 and TRBJ1-1; tentative D call: TRBD1 (6 bases). The CDR3 has 14 amino acids. V was trimmed by 7 bases and J by 5 bases, leaving 20 bases between them. Germline V CDR1 and CDR2: SQVTM, ANQGSEA. CDR3 coding DNA: TGCAGCGCCATCAAAGGGGGGGTGGGGACTGAAGCTTTCTTT. It yields the protein CSAIKGGVGTEAFF.

The CDR3 DNA reads as TGTGCCAGCAGCCGATCCCGGACAGTCTCTAGCACAGATACGCAGTATTTT. It encodes CASSRSRTVSSTDTQYF. The V gene is TRBV7-8, the J gene TRBJ2-3, with D tentatively TRBD1 (6 bases). Trimming pared 5 bases from V and 0 bases from J, leaving 18 bases between. The CDR3 runs to 17 residues. Looked up from germline, CDR1 is SGHVS and CDR2 is FQNEAQ.

The chain's CDR3 is CASSLGPGTGGKQYF. CDR3 bases: TGTGCCAGCAGCCTAGGCCCCGGGACAGGTGGGAAGCAGTACTTC. The V call is TRBV7-2, the J call TRBJ2-7; 8 nucleotides line up with TRBD1. From germline, CDR1 is SGHTA and CDR2 FQGNSA. The CDR3 contains 15 residues. With V trimmed by 5 bases and J by 8 bases, 14 bases remained unmatched. The full variable domain, rest sourced from reference TRBV7-2 and TRBJ2-7, is GAGVSQSPSNKVTEKGKDVELRCDPISGHTALYWYRQSLGQGLEFLIYFQGNSAPDKSGLPSDRFSAERTGGSVSTLTIQRTQQEDSAVYLCASSLGPGTGGKQYFGPGTRLTVT.

The chain employs TRBV9 and TRBJ1-1, with 9 bases fitting TRBD1. V shed 5 bases and J 1 base; nucleotides not matched to a gene: 18. Germline V gene data show CDR1 as SGDLS and CDR2 as YYNGEE. The CDR3 loop spans 19 amino acids. CDR3 sequence: CASSPQAGTGSMGNTEAFF. CDR3 bases: TGTGCCAGCAGTCCTCAAGCCGGGACAGGGTCGATGGGGAACACTGAAGCTTTCTTT.

This sequence joins TRBV11-2 and TRBJ2-5; 7 positions match TRBD2. Germline lookup yields CDR1 SGHAT and CDR2 FQNNGV. There are 15 residues in the CDR3. Germline trimming cut 1 base from V and 2 bases from J; bases unmatched to any gene: 4. CDR3 residues: CASSLGEGRQETQYF. CDR3 bases: TGTGCCAGCAGCTTAGGGGAGGGCAGGCAAGAGACCCAGTACTTC.

The V and J genes are TRBV29-1 and TRBJ2-5, with 7 nucleotides matching TRBD1. This CDR3 has 16 amino acids. Germline V gene data show CDR1 as SQVTM and CDR2 as ANQGSEA. V lost 5 bases and J lost 5; bases outside the gene matches: 17. The CDR3 region has the DNA TGCAGCGTTCCCTTTCCCGACAGGGCCCCCGGGGAGACCCAGTACTTC. Protein sequence: CSVPFPDRAPGETQYF.

The rearrangement uses TRBV27 and TRBJ2-7, with unresolved D. CDR1 and CDR2 (germline): MNHEY, SMNVEV (reference sequence). CDR3 length: 15 residues. The ends were cut back, 6 bases at V and 0 bases at J, with 15 bases in the middle. The CDR3: CASSLSRSSSYEQYF. As DNA, the CDR3 is TGTGCCAGCAGCCTCAGCAGGTCCTCCTCCTACGAGCAGTACTTC.

The chain combines TRBV28 with TRBJ1-3; no firm D call. Trimming pared 6 bases from V and 5 bases from J, leaving 5 bases between. This CDR3 is built from 11 residues. Germline loops: CDR1 MDHEN, CDR2 SYDVKM. DNA for the CDR3: TGTGCCAGCAGACAGCGAAACACCATATATTTT. Translation: CASRQRNTIYF.

The rearrangement joins TRBV28 to TRBJ1-4, with D possibly being TRBD1 (6 bases). CDR1 is MDHEN, CDR2 SYDVKM, per germline. The CDR3 runs to 16 residues. Trimming took off 4 bases at V and 7 bases at J, with 19 bases between the two ends. The CDR3 is CASSSTGFDFREKLFF. As DNA, the CDR3 is TGTGCCAGCAGTTCAACAGGGTTCGATTTCCGTGAAAAACTGTTTTTT.

The V and J genes are TRBV7-6 and TRBJ1-4; 7 nucleotides align to TRBD1. The CDR3 runs to 15 residues. Unmatched junction bases numbered 7, after V lost 2 bases and J lost 7 bases. Germline V lookup: CDR1 SGHVS, CDR2 FNYEAQ. The DNA for the CDR3 is TGTGCCAGCAGCTTAACGACAGGGAATAGTGAAAAACTGTTTTTT. This codes for CASSLTTGNSEKLFF.

The V and J genes are TRBV7-6 and TRBJ1-3; 9 positions agree with TRBD1. The CDR3 extends over 15 amino acids. Germline V CDR1 and CDR2: SGHVS, FNYEAQ. The V segment lost 5 bases and the J segment 2 bases; nucleotides outside the gene matches: 4. The CDR3 coding sequence is TGTGCCAGCAGCGGAAGACAGGGGGCTGGAAACACCATATATTTT. As protein: CASSGRQGAGNTIYF. The variable domain in full, with the rest retrieved from reference TRBV7-6 and TRBJ1-3, is GAGVSQSPRYKVTKRGQDVALRCDPISGHVSLYWYRQALGQGPEFLTYFNYEAQQDKSGLPNDRFSAERPEGSISTLTIQRTEQRDSAMYRCASSGRQGAGNTIYFGEGSWLTVV.